Listed here are 2 T cell receptor beta chains from one sample, sequenced in a study of CD8 T cells in ankylosing spondylitis. TCRdb ran MiXCR on the 5' RACE reads and lists one entry per CDR3 protein. The profile covers roughly 180,000 distinct CDR3 sequences, with around 8.9% appearing a single time and roughly 15% taken by the ten largest. The sample was blood, either unsorted or a sorted T cell fraction (not recorded which). These receptors all come from a female donor with ankylosing spondylitis or in good health (not recorded which).

Comments on this clonotype: This sequence may be a read error, since a much larger clone differs from it by one base. The chain couples TRBV12-3 or TRBV12-4 to TRBJ2-7; 8 bases are a match to TRBD2. CDR3 length: 15 amino acids. The junction had 10 bases not matched to a gene; V was cut back by 4 bases and J by 5 bases. The CDR3 loop reads CASSSFRTSINEQYF. CDR3 coding DNA: TGTGCCAGCAGTTCCTTCAGGACTAGCATCAACGAGCAGTACTTC.

This clonotype was found a few times. V usage is TRBV5-6 and J usage is TRBJ2-1; 13 bases map to TRBD2. CDR3 length: 16 amino acids. V was pared by 3 bases and J by 7 bases, with 7 bases of the junction left unmatched. Per germline, CDR1 SGHDT and CDR2 YYEEEE. The CDR3 loop is CASSYGTSGISNEQFF. CDR3 DNA: TGTGCCAGCAGCTACGGGACTAGCGGGATCAGTAATGAGCAGTTCTTC.